This is a list of T cell receptor beta chains from one sample in a study of T cell changes during pregnancy in multiple sclerosis. Data came from immunoSEQ multiplex PCR; TCRdb stores just in-frame clones and leaves some out. The table includes about 57,000 clones, 93% detected once. The specimen comprised peripheral blood, sampled after pregnancy. The receptors come from a female donor with multiple sclerosis, enrolled in a pregnancy study. CDR3s include the opening cysteine and the closing phenylalanine or tryptophan. D genes are given only for firm matches. Rows give clone size only sometimes, using once, few, many, or a class for an expanded clone.

d_call | j_call | v_call | clone_size | cdr3_aa | cdr3_nt
TRBD2 | TRBJ2-3 | TRBV5-1 | NA | CASSLRTSGTDTQYF | TGCGCCAGCAGCTTGAGGACTAGCGGCACAGATACGCAGTATTTT
TRBD1 | TRBJ1-2 | TRBV7-9 | NA | CASSQGTVGGYTF | TGTGCCAGCAGCCAAGGGACAGTGGGAGGCTACACCTTC
NA | TRBJ2-5 | TRBV4-3 | NA | CASSSLTGMGETQYF | TGCGCCAGCAGCTCCTTAACAGGGATGGGTGAGACCCAGTACTTC
TRBD1 | TRBJ2-5 | TRBV5-4 | NA | CASSRRTGGLETQYF | TGTGCCAGCAGCCGCCGGACAGGGGGCTTGGAGACCCAGTACTTC
NA | TRBJ1-2 | TRBV6-6 | NA | CASTVKAITAGYGYTF | TGTGCCAGCACCGTAAAAGCGATAACGGCGGGCTATGGCTACACCTTC
NA | TRBJ2-2 | TRBV14 | NA | CASSQVGTGELFF | TGTGCCAGCAGCCAAGTCGGCACCGGGGAGCTGTTTTTT
TRBD1 | TRBJ2-3 | TRBV5-4 | NA | CASSLPGQGTDTQYF | TGTGCCAGCAGCCTTCCGGGACAGGGAACAGATACGCAGTATTTT
TRBD1 | TRBJ2-1 | TRBV5-1 | NA | CASSLVQGAGDEQFF | TGCGCCAGCAGCTTGGTACAGGGGGCTGGGGATGAGCAGTTCTTC
TRBD2 | TRBJ2-2 | TRBV12-5 | NA | CASGLVLSGGYTGELFF | TGTGCTAGTGGTTTGGTCCTTAGCGGGGGATACACCGGGGAGCTGTTTTTT
NA | TRBJ1-2 | TRBV7-8 | NA | CASSLNVQTYGYTF | TGTGCCAGCAGCTTAAATGTACAGACCTATGGCTACACCTTC
TRBD2 | TRBJ2-3 | TRBV13 | NA | CASSLALGLAGSVDHTDTQYF | TGTGCCAGCAGCTTAGCCCTGGGACTAGCGGGAAGCGTGGACCACACAGATACGCAGTATTTT
NA | TRBJ1-2 | TRBV5-1 | NA | CASSPEGRSYGYTF | TGCGCCAGCAGCCCGGAAGGGAGAAGCTATGGCTACACCTTC
TRBD2 | TRBJ2-5 | TRBV5-1 | NA | CASSVVGASGELQETQYF | TGCGCCAGCAGCGTGGTCGGGGCTAGCGGGGAACTACAAGAGACCCAGTACTTC
TRBD1 | TRBJ1-5 | TRBV7-7 | once | CASSSPSGQDSNQPQHF | TGTGCTAGCAGCTCCCCCTCGGGACAGGATAGCAATCAGCCCCAGCATTTT
TRBD2 | TRBJ2-1 | TRBV9 | NA | CASSVVGGLAGQTSYNEQFF | TGTGCCAGCAGCGTAGTGGGGGGACTAGCGGGACAGACCTCCTACAATGAGCAGTTCTTC
NA | TRBJ2-7 | TRBV5-1 | NA | CASSNPQGNYEQYF | TGCGCCAGCAGCAACCCCCAGGGTAACTACGAGCAGTACTTC
NA | TRBJ1-2 | TRBV16 | NA | CASSQSRQNYGYTF | TGTGCCAGCAGCCAATCGCGGCAGAACTATGGCTACACCTTC
NA | TRBJ2-6 | TRBV19 | NA | CASSISSSGANVLTF | TGTGCCAGTAGTATATCTAGCTCTGGGGCCAACGTCCTGACTTTC
NA | TRBJ1-2 | TRBV29-1 | NA | CSVGGGEYGYTF | TGCAGCGTTGGAGGAGGGGAATATGGCTACACCTTC
NA | TRBJ1-4 | TRBV29-1 | NA | CSGMNSEEKLFF | TGCAGCGGGATGAATAGCGAGGAAAAACTGTTTTTT
NA | TRBJ2-1 | TRBV29-1 | NA | CSVGQTHSYNEQFF | TGCAGCGTTGGACAGACCCACTCCTACAATGAGCAGTTCTTC
NA | TRBJ2-3 | TRBV7-2 | NA | CASSYRVQGLGTQYF | TGTGCCAGCAGCTATAGGGTCCAGGGGCTTGGTACGCAGTATTTT
TRBD2 | TRBJ2-3 | TRBV6-4 | many | CASSGSGGPTDTQYF | TGTGCCAGCAGTGGGTCGGGAGGGCCCACAGATACGCAGTATTTT
NA | TRBJ2-3 | TRBV7-6 | NA | CASSLMYSSTDTQYF | TGTGCCAGCAGCTTAATGTACTCTAGCACAGATACGCAGTATTTT
TRBD2 | TRBJ2-1 | TRBV9 | NA | CASSQGTSGYNEQFF | TGTGCCAGCAGCCAGGGGACTAGCGGCTACAATGAGCAGTTCTTC
NA | TRBJ2-1 | TRBV4-3 | NA | CASSPSGVGDNNEQFF | TGCGCCAGCAGCCCCTCAGGGGTGGGGGACAACAATGAGCAGTTCTTC
NA | TRBJ1-3 | TRBV19 | NA | CASQLDRGFSGNTIYF | TGTGCCAGCCAATTGGACAGAGGCTTCTCTGGAAACACCATATATTTT
TRBD2 | TRBJ2-2 | TRBV19 | NA | CASRTSGRGRSGELFF | TGTGCCAGTAGGACTAGCGGGAGGGGACGCTCCGGGGAGCTGTTTTTT
TRBD2 | TRBJ2-7 | TRBV2 | NA | CASSRSGGYEQYF | TGTGCCAGCAGTCGAAGCGGGGGGTACGAGCAGTACTTC
NA | TRBJ1-1 | TRBV29-1 | NA | CSVEVRAGFTEAFF | TGCAGCGTTGAAGTGAGGGCAGGTTTCACTGAAGCTTTCTTT
NA | TRBJ2-3 | TRBV9 | NA | CASSVSLVGGGTDTQYF | TGTGCCAGCAGCGTATCTCTCGTCGGCGGCGGCACAGATACGCAGTATTTT
TRBD2 | TRBJ2-1 | TRBV5-1 | once | CASSGTGLAGSRSYNEQFF | TGCGCCAGCAGCGGAACGGGACTAGCGGGTTCTCGCTCCTACAATGAGCAGTTCTTC
NA | TRBJ2-5 | TRBV7-9 | once | CASSPWAGWETQYF | TGTGCCAGCAGCCCCTGGGCGGGCTGGGAGACCCAGTACTTC
TRBD1 | TRBJ1-6 | TRBV19 | NA | CATARDRANSPLHF | TGTGCCACAGCCCGGGACAGGGCTAATTCACCCCTCCACTTT
NA | TRBJ2-3 | TRBV6-5 | few | CASSEGAGTDTQYF | TGTGCCAGCAGCGAGGGAGCGGGCACAGATACGCAGTATTTT
NA | TRBJ2-1 | TRBV29-1 | NA | CSVAGRLGNEQFF | TGCAGCGTTGCCGGACGACTAGGCAATGAGCAGTTCTTC
NA | TRBJ2-1 | TRBV19 | NA | CASSHGESYNEQFF | TGTGCCAGTAGTCACGGAGAGTCCTACAATGAGCAGTTCTTC
NA | TRBJ2-3 | TRBV5-1 | NA | CASQGFTDTQYF | TGCGCCAGCCAGGGGTTCACAGATACGCAGTATTTT
TRBD1 | TRBJ2-7 | TRBV7-8 | few | CASSSGQASSYEQYF | TGTGCCAGCAGCTCGGGACAGGCGAGCTCCTACGAGCAGTACTTC
TRBD2 | TRBJ2-2 | TRBV4-3 | NA | CASSQTAGGLTGELFF | TGCGCCAGCAGCCAAACTGCGGGAGGGCTTACCGGGGAGCTGTTTTTT
TRBD2 | TRBJ2-1 | TRBV4-2 | few | CASSQGRSRGVNEQFF | TGTGCCAGCAGCCAAGGGAGGTCCCGGGGGGTCAATGAGCAGTTCTTC
TRBD2 | TRBJ2-5 | TRBV27 | once | CASSQRTSGRETQYF | TGTGCCAGCAGTCAGCGGACTAGCGGGAGAGAGACCCAGTACTTC
NA | TRBJ1-5 | TRBV19 | NA | CASSIGQPHSNQPQHF | TGTGCCAGTAGTATTGGGCAGCCTCATAGCAATCAGCCCCAGCATTTT
TRBD2 | TRBJ2-4 | TRBV7-7 | NA | CASRPGGGSKNIQYF | TGTGCTAGCAGGCCTGGGGGAGGGTCGAAAAACATTCAGTACTTC
TRBD1 | TRBJ1-5 | TRBV6-6 | NA | CASRHPDRGPNQPQHF | TGTGCCAGCAGACACCCGGACAGGGGCCCCAATCAGCCCCAGCATTTT
NA | TRBJ2-1 | TRBV11-2 | NA | CASSTRLGTSENEQFF | TGTGCCAGCAGCACCCGACTAGGTACGTCGGAGAATGAGCAGTTCTTC
TRBD1 | TRBJ1-4 | TRBV6-4 | NA | CASSDNRGSDEKLFF | TGTGCCAGCAGTGACAACAGGGGCTCCGATGAAAAACTGTTTTTT
NA | TRBJ2-2 | TRBV2 | NA | CASGARGWNTGELFF | TGTGCCAGCGGAGCCAGGGGTTGGAACACCGGGGAGCTGTTTTTT
TRBD1 | TRBJ2-3 | TRBV29-1 | NA | CSVVTGQFWTDTQYF | TGCAGCGTAGTAACGGGACAGTTCTGGACAGATACGCAGTATTTT
NA | TRBJ2-5 | TRBV7-3 | NA | CASSQSPQETQYF | TGTGCCAGCAGCCAATCCCCCCAAGAGACCCAGTACTTC